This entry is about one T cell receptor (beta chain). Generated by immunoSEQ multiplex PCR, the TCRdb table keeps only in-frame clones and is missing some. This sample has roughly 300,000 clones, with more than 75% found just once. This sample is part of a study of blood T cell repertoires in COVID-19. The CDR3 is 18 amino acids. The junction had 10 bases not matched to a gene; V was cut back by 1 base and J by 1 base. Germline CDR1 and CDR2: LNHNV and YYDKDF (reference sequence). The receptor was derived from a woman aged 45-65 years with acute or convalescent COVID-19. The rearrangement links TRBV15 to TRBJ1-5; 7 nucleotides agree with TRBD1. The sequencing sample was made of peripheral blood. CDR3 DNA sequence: TGTGCCACCAGCAGAGGTAGGGGGCAGCTCCAGAGCAATCAGCCCCAGCATTTT. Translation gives CATSRGRGQLQSNQPQHF.